The 20 T cell receptor beta chains in this list originate from one sample, sequenced in a study of blood T cells in healthy people across ages. Combining a sample-barcoded 5' primer with a J-beta primer mix, a second PCR ran for 7 to 11 cycles. TCRdb analysed the 5' RACE reads with MiXCR anew, one entry per CDR3 protein. The table shows about 1.7 million distinct CDR3 sequences, with approximately 30% occurring only once. The sequencing input was blood. These TCRs come from a woman between 25 and 40 years old in good health.

V is TRBV7-7 and J is TRBJ2-2; a possible D gene is TRBD2 (5 bases). Trimming shortened V by 5 bases and J by 1 base, and 8 bases separated the two germline ends. CDR1 is SSHAT and CDR2 is FNYEAQ in the germline V gene (reference sequence). The CDR3 has 14 amino acids. CDR3 coding DNA: TGTGCCAGCAGCCAGGACTTGAACACCGGGGAGCTGTTTTTT. It codes for CASSQDLNTGELFF.

The count of this clonotype is one. The rearrangement joins TRBV5-1 to TRBJ1-2, with D possibly being TRBD1 (5 bases). The V gene lost 6 bases and the J gene lost 2 bases, with 11 bases spanning the gap. From germline, CDR1 is SGHRS and CDR2 YFSETQ. The CDR3 is made up of 13 amino acids. CDR3 sequence: CASNSGGNYGYTF. CDR3 DNA sequence: TGCGCCAGCAACTCGGGGGGGAACTATGGCTACACCTTC.

This clonotype has a handful of counts. The chain uses TRBV6-5 and TRBJ2-1, with D perhaps TRBD1 (6 bases). The V end lost 7 bases, the J end lost 4 bases, and 11 bases lay between the germline ends. The CDR3 has 13 residues. Germline-derived CDR1 and CDR2 are MNHEY and SVGAGI. In DNA form, the CDR3 reads TGTGCCAGCAAGAGGGACAATTACAATGAGCAGTTCTTC. It is translated as CASKRDNYNEQFF.

In this sample, this clonotype turned up a few times. The chain employs TRBV5-1 and TRBJ2-5; weak D call: TRBD2 (5 bases). Germline assignment: CDR1 SGHRS and CDR2 YFSETQ. CDR3 length: 14 amino acids. Deletions cut 7 bases from V and 2 bases from J, with 15 bases between. The chain's CDR3 is CASSTGKYQETQYF. CDR3 sequence (DNA): TGCGCCAGCTCCACGGGGAAATATCAAGAGACCCAGTACTTC. The full variable domain, its missing parts supplied by reference TRBV5-1 and TRBJ2-5, is KAGVTQTPRYLIKTRGQQVTLSCSPISGHRSVSWYQQTPGQGLQFLFEYFSETQRNKGNFPGRFSGRQFSNSRSEMNVSTLELGDSALYLCASSTGKYQETQYFGPGTRLLVL.

The chain has TRBV12-3 or TRBV12-4 and TRBJ1-4, with 12 bases lining up with TRBD1. This CDR3 has 15 residues. With 7 bases clipped from V and 8 bases from J, the junction kept 8 bases outside the gene matches. CDR3 sequence reads: CASTPGTGGDEKLFF. The CDR3 DNA sequence: TGTGCCAGCACCCCCGGGACAGGGGGCGACGAAAAACTGTTTTTT.

J is TRBJ2-2 and V is TRBV7-3; 9 bases map to TRBD2. The CDR3 has 15 residues. Per the germline V gene, CDR1 is SGHTA and CDR2 is FQGTGA. The V gene end was trimmed by 5 bases and the J gene end by 4 bases; junction bases not matched to a gene: 5. Here the CDR3 reads CASSPIAGVTGELFF. In nucleotides, the CDR3 is TGTGCCAGCAGCCCTATAGCGGGGGTCACCGGGGAGCTGTTTTTT.

The gene calls are TRBV3-1 and TRBJ2-3, with D perhaps being TRBD1 or TRBD2 (5 bases each). V lost 7 bases to trimming and J lost 3 bases, with 14 bases between them. CDR1 and CDR2 (germline): LGHDT, YNNKEL (reference sequence). The CDR3 totals 14 residues. CDR3 amino acids: CASMNGASTDTQYF. In nucleotides, the CDR3 is TGTGCCAGCATGAACGGGGCTTCGACAGATACGCAGTATTTT.

Many counts were recorded for this clonotype. This chain links TRBV5-1 with TRBJ2-1; TRBD2 agrees at 10 bases. The CDR3 contains 16 residues. The germline CDR1 and CDR2 sequences are SGHRS and YFSETQ. With 4 bases clipped from V and 5 bases from J, the junction kept 9 bases outside the gene matches. The CDR3 nucleotides are TGCGCCAGCAGCGCCATACTAGCGGGGCGGAACAATGAGCAGTTCTTC. Its translation: CASSAILAGRNNEQFF.

The sample holds many counts of this clonotype. V gene TRBV12-3 or TRBV12-4 combines with J gene TRBJ2-6; 9 bases are shared with TRBD1. The CDR3 has 18 amino acids. Trimming removed 0 bases from V and 3 bases from J; junction bases left unmatched: 6. CDR3 coding DNA: TGTGCCAGCAGTTTAGCGTGGACAGGGGTTGGTGGGGCCAACGTCCTGACTTTC. Translating gives CASSLAWTGVGGANVLTF.

This clonotype has just a few counts. This rearrangement joins TRBV15 to TRBJ1-1, with 8 bases identical to TRBD1. V gave up 0 bases and J gave up 0 bases; unmatched junction bases: 6. CDR3 size: 17 residues. Germline CDR1 LNHNV, CDR2 YYDKDF (reference sequence). CDR3: CATSRDLPGGLNTEAFF. CDR3 in DNA: TGTGCCACCAGCAGAGATCTTCCAGGGGGCTTGAACACTGAAGCTTTCTTT.

This chain uses TRBV12-3 or TRBV12-4 with TRBJ1-1; tentatively, D is TRBD1 (5 bases). This CDR3 has 12 amino acids. The V end was cut by 10 bases, the J end by 11 bases, with 20 bases between. The CDR3 DNA reads as TGTGCCAACAGCCCGGGGGGGATTAGCGCTTTCTTT. This sequence encodes CANSPGGISAFF.

The J gene is TRBJ2-3, the V gene TRBV6-2 or TRBV6-3; no reliable D call. V gave up 8 bases and J gave up 6 bases, with 15 bases separating them. This CDR3 region has 13 residues. Germline V lookup: CDR1 MNHEY, CDR2 SVGEGT. In DNA, the CDR3 is TGTGCCAGCGGTCTTCTGAGGCGGGATACGCAGTATTTT. This sequence encodes CASGLLRRDTQYF.

This clonotype was picked up a small number of times. V and J are TRBV27 and TRBJ2-5, with 9 bases lining up with TRBD1. J was trimmed by 5 bases and V by 8 bases; bases with no gene match: 6. CDR3 length: 13 amino acids. The germline V gene has CDR1 MNHEY and CDR2 SMNVEV (reference sequence). CDR3 sequence: CASGTGTLETQYF. Here the CDR3 DNA reads TGTGCCAGCGGGACAGGGACTCTTGAGACCCAGTACTTC.

The chain recombines TRBV20-1 with TRBJ2-3, with D possibly TRBD1 on 5 matching bases. Per the germline V gene, CDR1 is DFQATT and CDR2 is SNEGSKA (reference sequence). Deletions cut 4 bases from V and 5 bases from J, with 13 bases between. The CDR3 is 13 amino acids. For the CDR3, the DNA is TGCAGTGCTACAGGCAGGGTATTAGATACGCAGTATTTT. Translating it yields CSATGRVLDTQYF.

This clonotype was counted between two and nine times. The chain recombines TRBV29-1 with TRBJ2-1, with D perhaps given as TRBD1 or TRBD2 (6 bases each). Germline CDR1 SQVTM, CDR2 ANQGSEA. V gave up 7 bases and J gave up 8 bases, with 15 bases separating them. This CDR3 spans 12 amino acids. CDR3 coding DNA: TGCAGCGGCGGGGCCGGGGGCGATGAGCAGTTCTTC. Encoded protein: CSGGAGGDEQFF.

This clonotype was recorded many times. This chain joins TRBV12-3 or TRBV12-4 and TRBJ1-5; no reliable D call. CDR3 length equals 14 residues. Trimming removed 8 bases from V and 0 bases from J, with 11 bases in between. Written as DNA, the CDR3 is TGTGCCAGCGCCGGCACGGATAGCAATCAGCCCCAGCATTTT. Translation: CASAGTDSNQPQHF.

In the case of this clonotype: One base away lies a much larger clone, so this may be a sequencing read error. The chain couples TRBV6-5 to TRBJ1-2, with D perhaps matching TRBD1 (6 bases). This CDR3 comprises 12 residues. CDR1 MNHEY and CDR2 SVGAGI come from the germline V gene. Trimming left V 7 bases short and J 7 bases short, with 13 bases between. CDR3 in DNA: TGTGCCAGCATGAGTCAGGGGCTTGGCTACACCTTC. Protein sequence: CASMSQGLGYTF.

Many counts were recorded for this clonotype. V gene TRBV7-9 combines with J gene TRBJ2-1; D remains ambiguous. CDR3 length: 13 amino acids. From germline, CDR1 is SEHNR and CDR2 FQNEAQ (reference sequence). Trimming took off 2 bases at V and 8 bases at J, with 10 bases between the two ends. The CDR3 DNA follows: TGTGCCAGCAGCTTAATCAGTAGGGATGAGCAGTTCTTC. Protein sequence: CASSLISRDEQFF.

V and J are TRBV28 and TRBJ2-7; 10 bases align to TRBD1. V dropped 4 bases and J dropped 3; count of bases not matched to a gene: 18. CDR1 MDHEN and CDR2 SYDVKM come from the germline V gene. This CDR3 spans 19 amino acids. Written as DNA, the CDR3 is TGTGCCAGCAGTTCCGAACAGCTCCAAGACAGGGGGCTTTTCTACGAGCAGTACTTC. Its protein product is CASSSEQLQDRGLFYEQYF.

This clonotype came up a few times. CDR3 sequence: CASSDRVADTQYF. The CDR3 DNA follows: TGTGCCAGTAGTGACAGGGTGGCAGATACGCAGTATTTT. This chain connects TRBV19 to TRBJ2-3; TRBD1 aligns across 7 bases. After removal of 5 bases from V and 4 bases from J, the junction contained 3 bases not matched to a gene. Germline V gene data show CDR1 as LNHDA and CDR2 as SQIVND (reference sequence). The CDR3 loop spans 13 amino acids.